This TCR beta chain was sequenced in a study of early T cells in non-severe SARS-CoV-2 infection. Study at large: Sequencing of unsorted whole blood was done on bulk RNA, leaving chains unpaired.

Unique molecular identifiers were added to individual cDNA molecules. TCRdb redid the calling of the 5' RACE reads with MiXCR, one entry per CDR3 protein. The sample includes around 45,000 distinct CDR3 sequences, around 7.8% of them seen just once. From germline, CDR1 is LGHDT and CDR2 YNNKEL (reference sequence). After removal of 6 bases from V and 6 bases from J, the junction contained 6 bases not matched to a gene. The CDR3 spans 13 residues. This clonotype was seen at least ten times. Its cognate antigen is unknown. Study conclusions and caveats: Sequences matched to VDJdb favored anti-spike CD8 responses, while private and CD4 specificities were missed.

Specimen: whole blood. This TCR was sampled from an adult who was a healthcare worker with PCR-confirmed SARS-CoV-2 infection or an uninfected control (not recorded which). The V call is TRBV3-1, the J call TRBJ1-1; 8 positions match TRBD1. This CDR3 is CASSPGGEAEAFF. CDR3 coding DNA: TGTGCCAGCAGTCCAGGGGGCGAAGCTGAAGCTTTCTTT. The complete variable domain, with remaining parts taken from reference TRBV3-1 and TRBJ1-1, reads DTAVSQTPKYLVTQMGNDKSIKCEQNLGHDTMYWYKQDSKKFLKIMFSYNNKELIINETVPNRFSPKSPDKAHLNLHINSLELGDSAVYFCASSPGGEAEAFFGQGTRLTVV.